The present T cell receptor beta chain was sequenced within a study of blood T cell repertoires in COVID-19. About the study: Sample material is recorded as cDNA or gDNA derived from T cells, B-cell-depleted T cells, or PBMCs.

Participant reports of clinical history set cohort assignment. Using immunoSEQ multiplex PCR, the repertoire was profiled, and TCRdb retains in-frame clones only, with some absent. The data show 260,000 or so clones, about 87% seen once. Input material: PBMCs or T cells enriched from blood (not recorded which). The receptor was isolated from a woman in her 30s with acute COVID-19.

The CDR3 nucleotides are TGTGCCAGCAGCCAAGCAGGAACCGCCGAGCAGTACTTC. Protein product: CASSQAGTAEQYF. This chain uses TRBV3-1 (or the pseudogene TRBV3-2) with TRBJ2-7; the D is unclear. Germline V gives CDR1 LGHDT, CDR2 YNNKEL (reference sequence). Trimming shortened V by 1 base and J by 6 bases, and 10 bases separated the two germline ends. The CDR3 is 13 residues long.